Following are 17 T cell receptor beta chains from one sample sequenced in a study of T cell changes during pregnancy in multiple sclerosis. The assay was immunoSEQ multiplex PCR, and TCRdb's table has in-frame clones only and misses some. There are over 80,000 clones in the sample; about nine tenths occur only once, and around 0.78% lies in the top ten. This specimen was peripheral blood, taken in the second trimester of pregnancy. The source of these receptors is a female donor in good health, enrolled as a control in a pregnancy study.

The V and J genes are TRBV9 and TRBJ2-1, with no clear D. V lost 2 bases to trimming and J lost 4 bases, with 10 bases between them. The CDR3 runs to 14 residues. Germline V gives CDR1 SGDLS, CDR2 YYNGEE. As DNA, the CDR3 is TGTGCCAGCAGCGTCAGAAATACATACAATGAGCAGTTCTTC. Its protein product is CASSVRNTYNEQFF.

The chain recombines TRBV5-1 with TRBJ1-4; a possible D gene is TRBD1 (6 bases). Germline V gene data show CDR1 as SGHRS and CDR2 as YFSETQ. The CDR3 is 15 amino acids. Trimming pared 4 bases from V and 8 bases from J, leaving 18 bases between. CDR3 nucleotides: TGCGCCAGCAGCACGTTACAGGGTGAAGGCGAAAAACTGTTTTTT. This encodes CASSTLQGEGEKLFF.

The chain employs TRBV2 and TRBJ2-7; 9 bases align to TRBD1. CDR3 length equals 16 residues. The germline CDR1 and CDR2 sequences are SNHLY and FYNNEI. The V and J ends lost 6 bases and 0 bases, in that order; junction bases with no gene match: 9. In DNA, the CDR3 is TGTGCCAGCAGCCCAAATTTGGGACAGGGCTCCTACGAGCAGTACTTC. The encoded protein is CASSPNLGQGSYEQYF.

The chain uses TRBV6-5 and TRBJ1-5; 8 bases align to TRBD1. CDR1 and CDR2 from the germline V gene are MNHEY and SVGAGI. V shed 6 bases and J 4 bases; nucleotides not matched to a gene: 8. The CDR3 spans 15 residues. In DNA form, the CDR3 reads TGTGCCAGCAGGCCCGACAGGGGCTGGAATCAGCCCCAGCATTTT. Residues: CASRPDRGWNQPQHF.

V gene TRBV29-1 combines with J gene TRBJ2-7, with TRBD1 matching over 10 bases. After removal of 4 bases from V and 3 bases from J, the junction contained 6 bases not matched to a gene. The CDR3 has 14 amino acids. Germline loops: CDR1 SQVTM, CDR2 ANQGSEA. Here the CDR3 reads CSVAGTGAYYEQYF. CDR3 bases: TGCAGCGTTGCCGGGACAGGGGCATACTACGAGCAGTACTTC.

The chain employs TRBV23-1 and TRBJ1-1, with TRBD1 identical over 7 bases. TRBV23-1 is flagged as an ORF with uncertain function. V lost 2 bases to trimming and J lost 0 bases; unmatched junction nucleotides: 9. The CDR3 is 17 residues long. CDR3 protein: CASSQGGQLLMNTEAFF. The CDR3, as DNA: TGCGCCAGCAGTCAAGGGGGACAGCTACTTATGAACACTGAAGCTTTCTTT.

The table lists this clone with a count of one. This rearrangement joins TRBV27 to TRBJ2-2; D remains ambiguous. With 5 bases removed from V and 5 bases from J, the gap between germline ends came to 9 bases. The CDR3 runs 13 residues. Germline V gene lookup returns CDR1 MNHEY and CDR2 SMNVEV (reference sequence). The CDR3 region is CASSPHETGELFF. CDR3 sequence (DNA): TGTGCCAGCAGTCCTCACGAGACCGGGGAGCTGTTTTTT.

V usage is TRBV6-6 and J usage is TRBJ1-1; 7 bases are shared with TRBD1. Germline V gives CDR1 MNHNY, CDR2 SVGAGI (reference sequence). Losses at the gene ends were 0 bases for V and 1 base for J; bases not matched to a gene: 5. The CDR3 extends over 16 amino acids. CDR3: CASSYSLGQSNTEAFF. In DNA form, the CDR3 reads TGTGCCAGCAGTTACTCTCTGGGACAGTCGAACACTGAAGCTTTCTTT.

The chain carries TRBV19 and TRBJ2-2; D perhaps matches TRBD2 (6 bases). CDR3 size: 15 residues. The V gene's germline CDR1 is LNHDA and CDR2 SQIVND (reference sequence). V gave up 11 bases and J gave up 1 base, with 17 bases separating them. CDR3 residues: CAGKRSAGNTGELFF. DNA for the CDR3: TGTGCCGGAAAGCGCTCAGCGGGGAACACCGGGGAGCTGTTTTTT.

The V call is TRBV7-8, the J call TRBJ1-6, with D possibly matching TRBD1 (5 bases). V lost 5 bases to trimming and J lost 5 bases, with 13 bases between them. Germline V gene data show CDR1 as SGHVS and CDR2 as FQNEAQ. This CDR3 is built from 15 residues. The CDR3 region is CASSPGEGHNSPLHF. The CDR3 coding sequence is TGTGCCAGCAGCCCGGGGGAGGGTCATAATTCACCCCTCCACTTT.

The gene calls are TRBV4-3 and TRBJ2-7; 8 bases agree with TRBD2. V shed 0 bases and J 3 bases; nucleotides not matched to a gene: 7. CDR3 length: 16 amino acids. The V gene's germline CDR1 is LGHNA and CDR2 YSLEER. The DNA of the CDR3 is TGCGCCAGCAGCCAAGACTTGGGGGGACTAGGCTACGAGCAGTACTTC. Amino acid sequence: CASSQDLGGLGYEQYF.

Only one count was recorded for this clone. The chain carries TRBV6-5 and TRBJ2-7; 8 bases are shared with TRBD2. The ends lost 6 bases at V and 4 bases at J; junction bases unmatched: 11. Germline V CDR1 and CDR2: MNHEY, SVGAGI. The CDR3 extends over 15 amino acids. In DNA, the CDR3 is TGTGCCAGCAGCCGGACGGGACTAGAAATTTACGAGCAGTACTTC. This encodes CASSRTGLEIYEQYF.

This sequence joins TRBV7-2 and TRBJ2-7; no definite D call. Trimming shortened V by 1 base and J by 4 bases, and 5 bases separated the two germline ends. The germline CDR1 and CDR2 sequences are SGHTA and FQGNSA. The CDR3 is 12 residues long. CDR3 in DNA: TGTGCCAGCAGCTTAGACTGGTACGAGCAGTACTTC. Its protein product is CASSLDWYEQYF. Drawing the rest from reference TRBV7-2 and TRBJ2-7, the complete variable domain is GAGVSQSPSNKVTEKGKDVELRCDPISGHTALYWYRQSLGQGLEFLIYFQGNSAPDKSGLPSDRFSAERTGGSVSTLTIQRTQQEDSAVYLCASSLDWYEQYFGPGTRLTVT.

V and J are TRBV7-2 and TRBJ2-7, with D perhaps matching TRBD2 (6 bases). This CDR3 has 13 amino acids. CDR1 is SGHTA, CDR2 FQGNSA, per germline. V lost 3 bases and J lost 7, with 13 bases in between. CDR3 in amino acids: CASSFQAGPEQYF. CDR3 bases: TGTGCCAGCAGCTTTCAAGCGGGCCCTGAGCAGTACTTC.

The CDR3, as DNA: TGTGCCAGCAGCCCTCGGACAGGGCATAATGAAAAACTGTTTTTT. Translated: CASSPRTGHNEKLFF. The rearrangement links TRBV7-6 to TRBJ1-4; 8 bases agree with TRBD1. CDR1 SGHVS and CDR2 FNYEAQ come from the germline V gene. The ends lost 5 bases at V and 4 bases at J; junction bases unmatched: 6. This CDR3 is built from 15 residues. The full variable domain, in which reference TRBV7-6 and TRBJ1-4 provide the parts outside the CDR3, is GAGVSQSPRYKVTKRGQDVALRCDPISGHVSLYWYRQALGQGPEFLTYFNYEAQQDKSGLPNDRFSAERPEGSISTLTIQRTEQRDSAMYRCASSPRTGHNEKLFFGSGTQLSVL.

The chain recombines TRBV5-3 with TRBJ2-3; the D gene is possibly TRBD1 (5 bases). TRBV5-3 is treated as an ORF (open reading frame) with a function not yet certain. V was cut by 2 bases and J by 5 bases, with 12 bases left in between. The CDR3 spans 14 residues. CDR3 in amino acids: CARSFGRVGDTQYF. The DNA for the CDR3 is TGTGCCAGAAGCTTTGGCAGGGTGGGAGATACGCAGTATTTT.

The chain carries TRBV5-4 and TRBJ1-1, with unresolved D. V was clipped by 4 bases and J by 0 bases, with 10 bases between them. CDR3 length: 14 amino acids. CDR1 is SGHNT, CDR2 YYREEE, per germline (reference sequence). For the CDR3, the DNA is TGTGCCAGCAGCCTGGGCGGCGTGAACACTGAAGCTTTCTTT. Protein product: CASSLGGVNTEAFF.